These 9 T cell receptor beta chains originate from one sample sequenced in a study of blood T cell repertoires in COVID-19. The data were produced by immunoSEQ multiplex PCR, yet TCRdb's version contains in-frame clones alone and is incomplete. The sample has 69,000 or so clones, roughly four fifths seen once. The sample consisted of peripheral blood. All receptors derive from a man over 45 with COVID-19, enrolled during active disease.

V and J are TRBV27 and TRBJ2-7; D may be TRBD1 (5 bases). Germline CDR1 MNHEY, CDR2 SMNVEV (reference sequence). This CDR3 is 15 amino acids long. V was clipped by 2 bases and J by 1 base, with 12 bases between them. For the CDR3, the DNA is TGTGCCAGCAGTTTAGGGGCGGATTCGTCCTACGAGCAGTACTTC. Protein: CASSLGADSSYEQYF.

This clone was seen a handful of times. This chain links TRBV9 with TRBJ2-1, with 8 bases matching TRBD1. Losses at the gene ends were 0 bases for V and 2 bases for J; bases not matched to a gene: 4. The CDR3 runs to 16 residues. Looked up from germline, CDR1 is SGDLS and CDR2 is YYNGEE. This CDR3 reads CASSVAYRGAYNEQFF. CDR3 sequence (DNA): TGTGCCAGCAGCGTAGCCTACAGGGGGGCCTACAATGAGCAGTTCTTC.

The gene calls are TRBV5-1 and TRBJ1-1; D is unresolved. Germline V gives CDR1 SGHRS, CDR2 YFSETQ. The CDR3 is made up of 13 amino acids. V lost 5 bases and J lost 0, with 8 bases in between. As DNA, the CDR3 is TGCGCCAGCAGTTATGGAGTGAACACTGAAGCTTTCTTT. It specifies CASSYGVNTEAFF.

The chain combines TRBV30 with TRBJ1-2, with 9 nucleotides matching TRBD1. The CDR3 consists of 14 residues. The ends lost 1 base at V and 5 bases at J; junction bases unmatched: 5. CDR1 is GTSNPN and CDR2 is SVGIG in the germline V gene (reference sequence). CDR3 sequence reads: CAWSDPQGAYGYTF. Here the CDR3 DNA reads TGTGCCTGGAGTGATCCACAGGGGGCGTATGGCTACACCTTC. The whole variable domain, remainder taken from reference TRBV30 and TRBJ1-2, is SQTIHQWPATLVQPVGSPLSLECTVEGTSNPNLYWYRQAAGRGLQLLFYSVGIGQISSEVPQNLSASRPQDRQFILSSKKLLLSDSGFYLCAWSDPQGAYGYTFGSGTRLTVV.

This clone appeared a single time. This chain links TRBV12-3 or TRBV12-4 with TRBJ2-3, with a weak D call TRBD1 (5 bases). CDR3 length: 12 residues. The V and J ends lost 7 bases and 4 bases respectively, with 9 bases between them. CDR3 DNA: TGTGCCAGCAATGGGGCCTCAGATACGCAGTATTTT. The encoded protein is CASNGASDTQYF.

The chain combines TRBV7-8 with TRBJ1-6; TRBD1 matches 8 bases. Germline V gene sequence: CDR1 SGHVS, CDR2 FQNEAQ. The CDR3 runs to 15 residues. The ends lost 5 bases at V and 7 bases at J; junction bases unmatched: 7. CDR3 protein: CASSLQTGANSPLHF. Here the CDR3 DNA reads TGTGCCAGCAGCCTCCAGACAGGGGCGAATTCACCCCTCCACTTT.

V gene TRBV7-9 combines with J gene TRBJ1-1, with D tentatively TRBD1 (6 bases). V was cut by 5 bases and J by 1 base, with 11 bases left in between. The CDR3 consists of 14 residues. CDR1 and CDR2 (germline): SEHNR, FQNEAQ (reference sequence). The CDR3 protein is CASSLRGKNTEAFF. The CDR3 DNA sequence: TGTGCCAGCAGCCTCAGGGGTAAGAACACTGAAGCTTTCTTT.

The chain's CDR3 is CASSLDRGFWAFF. The CDR3 DNA sequence: TGCGCCAGCAGCTTGGACAGGGGATTTTGGGCTTTCTTT. The V gene is TRBV5-1, the J gene TRBJ1-1; 7 bases map to TRBD1. Germline assignment: CDR1 SGHRS and CDR2 YFSETQ. The trim removed 0 bases at V and 11 bases at J, leaving 7 bases unmatched. The CDR3 is 13 residues long.

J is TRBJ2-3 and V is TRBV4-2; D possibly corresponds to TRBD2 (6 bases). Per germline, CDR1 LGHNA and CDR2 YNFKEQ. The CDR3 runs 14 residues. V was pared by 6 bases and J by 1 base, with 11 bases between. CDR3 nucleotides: TGTGCCAGCAGGGAGGGGTTGGGCACAGATACGCAGTATTTT. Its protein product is CASREGLGTDTQYF.